A selection of T cell receptor beta chains follows, all from one sample in a study of beta chain features in type 1 diabetes. The table came from immunoSEQ multiplex PCR; TCRdb's copy has only in-frame clones and leaves some out. The repertoire has 20,000 to 25,000 clones, more than 65% of them found once; the top ten carry around 1.1%. The sequencing input was stem cell memory CD4+ T cells from blood. The receptors derive from a woman aged 40 to 50 with type 1 diabetes. CDR3s include the opening cysteine and the closing phenylalanine or tryptophan. Fields, in order: CDR3 DNA, CDR3 protein, J gene, D gene, clone size, V gene. A D gene is named only where the DNA matches it firmly. Expanded clones get a size class; other rows say once, few or many, or leave the size out.

TGTGCCAGCAACCCGGGACAGGGATCGGGCGGCTACACCTTC,CASNPGQGSGGYTF,TRBJ1-2,TRBD1,NA,TRBV27
TGTGCCAGCAGCCCGGGACATGCCTACAATGAGCAGTTCTTC,CASSPGHAYNEQFF,TRBJ2-1,NA,NA,TRBV7-2
TGTGCTAGCAGCTTAGGGGACAGTTTTGATACGCAGTATTTT,CASSLGDSFDTQYF,TRBJ2-3,TRBD1,few,TRBV7-7
TGTGCCAGCAGCTTACTCCGGGGAGCTATAGAGACCCAGTACTTC,CASSLLRGAIETQYF,TRBJ2-5,NA,NA,TRBV4-2
TGTGCCAGCAGCTTAGAGGCCAGGAACTATGGCTACACCTTC,CASSLEARNYGYTF,TRBJ1-2,NA,NA,TRBV7-9
TGTGCCAGCAGGCGGACTGAGGAGGCGCAGTACTTC,CASRRTEEAQYF,TRBJ2-7,NA,NA,TRBV6-5
TGTGCCAGCTCACCATTGGCAGACAATGAGCAGTTCTTC,CASSPLADNEQFF,TRBJ2-1,NA,NA,TRBV18
TGCGCCAGCAGCTTGGTGCGGGAGAACACTGAAGCTTTCTTT,CASSLVRENTEAFF,TRBJ1-1,NA,once,TRBV5-1
TGTGCCTGGGTTGGACAGTTCTCTGAAAAACTGTTTTTT,CAWVGQFSEKLFF,TRBJ1-4,NA,NA,TRBV30
TGTGCCAGCTGGACACGGATGGGAGATACGCAGTATTTT,CASWTRMGDTQYF,TRBJ2-3,NA,NA,TRBV6-1
TGCACCAGCAGCCAAGATCAGCGGCGCCCAGTGAACACTGAAGCTTTCTTT,CTSSQDQRRPVNTEAFF,TRBJ1-1,NA,NA,TRBV1